A single sample is the source of the 7 T cell receptor beta chains below, sequenced in a study of blood T cell repertoires in COVID-19. Only in-frame clones appear in the TCRdb table, and some are missing; sequencing was by immunoSEQ multiplex PCR. Of roughly 190,000 clones listed, more than 75% are singletons. The specimen sequenced was peripheral blood. Every receptor here comes from a man in his forties with active or convalescent COVID-19.

The rearrangement links TRBV4-3 to TRBJ1-3, with D possibly matching TRBD1 (6 bases). The CDR3 is made up of 18 amino acids. From germline, CDR1 is LGHNA and CDR2 YSLEER. V dropped 0 bases and J dropped 4 bases, with 19 bases sitting between them. This chain's CDR3 is CASSQEPAGASRGNTIYF. CDR3 nucleotide sequence: TGCGCCAGCAGCCAAGAACCGGCAGGGGCTTCCCGGGGAAACACCATATATTTT.

This clone has just a few counts. The V call is TRBV11-3, the J call TRBJ1-2, with TRBD1 matching over 7 bases. Germline V gene lookup returns CDR1 SGHNT and CDR2 YENEEA. This CDR3 comprises 12 residues. Trimming cost V 5 bases and J 7 bases; bases outside gene matches: 4. This CDR3 reads CASSAGGSGYTF. CDR3 coding DNA: TGTGCCAGCAGCGCAGGGGGGTCTGGCTACACCTTC.

The chain is built from TRBV5-1 and TRBJ1-3; D perhaps matches TRBD1 (5 bases). The CDR3 has 14 amino acids. Germline CDR1 is SGHRS and CDR2 is YFSETQ. Trimming pared 5 bases from V and 4 bases from J, leaving 13 bases between. The CDR3 nucleotides are TGCGCCAGCAGTACAGGTGGTTCAGGAAACACCATATATTTT. Its translation is CASSTGGSGNTIYF.

This clone was recorded a few times. The rearrangement joins TRBV19 to TRBJ1-5; TRBD1 matches 10 bases. This CDR3 contains 17 residues. Germline V gene lookup returns CDR1 LNHDA and CDR2 SQIVND (reference sequence). With 3 bases clipped from V and 4 bases from J, the junction kept 9 bases outside the gene matches. Here the CDR3 reads CASSMVGAGQGNQPQHF. The DNA of the CDR3 is TGTGCCAGTAGTATGGTGGGAGCGGGACAGGGGAATCAGCCCCAGCATTTT.

J is TRBJ2-7 and V is TRBV27, with D possibly TRBD1 on 5 matching bases. The ends were cut back, 5 bases at V and 0 bases at J, with 14 bases in the middle. This CDR3 region has 15 residues. Germline assignment: CDR1 MNHEY and CDR2 SMNVEV (reference sequence). For the CDR3, the DNA is TGTGCCAGCAGTCCTCTGGGGCCCAGCTCCTACGAGCAGTACTTC. This codes for CASSPLGPSSYEQYF.

The chain recombines TRBV19 with TRBJ1-2; 8 nucleotides match TRBD1. The CDR3 sequence is 15 residues long. Germline V CDR1 and CDR2: LNHDA, SQIVND (reference sequence). With V trimmed by 4 bases and J by 4 bases, 8 bases remained unmatched. For the CDR3, the DNA is TGTGCCAGTAGTACCTCAGGGGGCGCAGGCTATGGCTACACCTTC. It translates to CASSTSGGAGYGYTF.

As regards this clone: This CDR3 is also generated by other DNA sequences in the sample. As DNA, the CDR3 is TGTGCCAGTAGTATAGTCGGGGACACTGAAGCTTTCTTT. Encoded protein: CASSIVGDTEAFF. This chain connects TRBV19 to TRBJ1-1, with D uncertain. Germline V gives CDR1 LNHDA, CDR2 SQIVND (reference sequence). The CDR3 consists of 13 residues. The ends were cut back, 1 base at V and 3 bases at J, with 6 bases in the middle. The full variable domain, its missing parts supplied by reference TRBV19 and TRBJ1-1, is DGGITQSPKYLFRKEGQNVTLSCEQNLNHDAMYWYRQDPGQGLRLIYYSQIVNDFQKGDIAEGYSVSREKKESFPLTVTSAQKNPTAFYLCASSIVGDTEAFFGQGTRLTVV.